This TCR beta chain was sequenced during a study of neurological immune-mediated disorders. Time point here: technical triplicate 2. TCRdb re-analysed the 5' RACE reads in MiXCR, keeping a single row per CDR3 protein. The sample lists roughly 57,000 distinct CDR3 sequences, around 24% occurring once. This clonotype has ten or more counts. The sequenced sample was PBMCs. This receptor was obtained from a man aged 55 to 69 with HTLV-1-associated myelopathy (HAM/TSP).

CDR3 in DNA: TGTGCCAGCAGCCCCACAGGGGCCTCTGGAAACACCATATATTTT. This encodes CASSPTGASGNTIYF. The chain links TRBV9 to TRBJ1-3; TRBD1 matches 7 bases. The germline V gene encodes CDR1 SGDLS and CDR2 YYNGEE. There are 15 residues in the CDR3. The ends lost 4 bases at V and 0 bases at J; junction bases unmatched: 4.